This T cell receptor beta chain originates from a study of T-cell reconstitution after alpha-beta-depleted transplantation in children. Preparation of the TCRbeta library used unique molecular identifiers. One entry per CDR3 protein results from TCRdb running MiXCR on the PCR reads. The sample has about 590,000 distinct CDR3 sequences; around 13% are singletons. The germline V gene encodes CDR1 SQVTM and CDR2 ANQGSEA. The CDR3 length is 13 residues. The junction had 5 bases not matched to a gene; V was cut back by 7 bases and J by 3 bases. The TCR originated in a male patient between 5 and 17 years old who had a stem cell transplant for acute myeloid leukemia, so the T cells may come from the graft donor. Sequencing used PBMCs, mostly from graft donor cells, obtained 360 days after TCRalphabeta/CD19-depleted stem cell transplant. J is TRBJ1-4 and V is TRBV29-1; 7 bases are shared with TRBD1. In DNA form, the CDR3 reads TGCAGCGCGTACGGGACAGCTAATGAAAAACTGTTTTTT. Protein sequence: CSAYGTANEKLFF.